One and the same sample provided the 12 T cell receptor beta chains below, sequenced in a study of T-cell memory formation after mild COVID-19 (dated by TCRdb to the early 2020s). Library method: 5' RACE. Sequencing used an Illumina NovaSeq 6000. In-frame beta chains were kept once TCRdb had trimmed the public reads at Q25 with fastp and called clones with MiXCR. A single entry per CDR3 protein holds the most common genes and DNA from its merged rows. For this sample the table gives a few hundred thousand distinct CDR3 sequences, of which roughly a tenth were detected only once. In total, the top ten clones hold around 3.3% of the sample. Sequenced sample: PBMCs or a T cell subset sorted from them (not recorded which). The receptor set was obtained from a young man who had mild COVID-19 (a few samples of this study predate the infection). The sample titles of this study are shuffled in the database, so cell type and time point are left out; the donor was told from shared clones.

This rearrangement joins TRBV2 to TRBJ2-7; weak D call: TRBD2 (6 bases). Trimming removed 2 bases at V and 2 bases at J, with 13 bases between. This CDR3 has 15 residues. The germline CDR1 and CDR2 sequences are SNHLY and FYNNEI. The CDR3 region has the DNA TGTGCCAGCAGTGAACGGGACTCTAACACCTACGAGCAGTACGTC. This codes for CASSERDSNTYEQYV.

There are a few counts of this clonotype. The chain has TRBV7-8 and TRBJ1-1; the match to TRBD1 covers 11 bases. The CDR3 runs to 15 residues. J gave up 6 bases and V 6 bases, and 9 bases lay outside the gene matches. In germline, CDR1 is SGHVS, CDR2 FQNEAQ. The DNA of the CDR3 is TGTGCCAGCAGTCTAGCTGGGACAGGGGGATCTGAAGCTTTCTTT. It yields the protein CASSLAGTGGSEAFF.

There are a few counts of this clonotype. In DNA, the CDR3 is TGTGCCAGCAGTTACTCCCCCTGGTCGGAAGCTTTCTTT. Translating gives CASSYSPWSEAFF. V is TRBV6-6 and J is TRBJ1-1; no clear D gene. The CDR3 consists of 13 residues. Between the trimmed V and J ends, which lost 0 bases and 8 bases, there was a span of 10 bases. Germline CDR1 and CDR2: MNHNY and SVGAGI (reference sequence).

This clonotype was observed a handful of times. The genes are TRBV20-1 and TRBJ2-1, with D perhaps matching TRBD1 or TRBD2 (5 bases each). There are 12 residues in the CDR3. CDR1 and CDR2 from the germline V gene are DFQATT and SNEGSKA (reference sequence). V lost 3 bases and J lost 9, with 12 bases in between. In nucleotides, the CDR3 is TGCAGTGCTAGCGTAGGGGACGTTGAGCAGTTCTTC. Translation gives CSASVGDVEQFF.

CDR3 sequence: CASSTDVVTQYF. Written as DNA, the CDR3 is TGTGCCAGCAGTACGGATGTGGTGACCCAGTACTTC. This chain links TRBV7-2 with TRBJ2-5; the D is unclear. Germline CDR1 and CDR2: SGHTA and FQGNSA. The CDR3 runs 12 residues. The V gene lost 6 bases and the J gene lost 7 bases, with 12 bases spanning the gap.

This clonotype was seen more than once but under ten times. The chain couples TRBV6-2 or TRBV6-3 to TRBJ2-7; D is perhaps TRBD2 (5 bases). Trimming stripped 3 bases from V and 4 bases from J, with 16 bases between. The length of the CDR3 is 15 residues. Germline CDR1 is MNHEY and CDR2 is SVGEGT. CDR3 region: CASSYTRLSNYEQYV. CDR3 bases: TGTGCCAGCAGTTATACGAGACTATCTAATTACGAGCAGTACGTC.

The chain has TRBV7-2 and TRBJ1-3; no definite D call. The CDR3 is 14 residues long. Germline CDR1 reads SGHTA; CDR2 reads FQGNSA. V was shortened by 1 base and J by 0 bases, with 4 bases between the two germline ends. CDR3 in DNA: TGTGCCAGCAGCTTAGGTATCTCTGGAAACACCATATATTTT. It yields the protein CASSLGISGNTIYF.

The chain links TRBV19 to TRBJ2-2; TRBD1 or TRBD2 may be the D gene (5 bases each). Trimming took 6 bases from V and 7 from J, leaving 15 bases between them. CDR1 is LNHDA, CDR2 SQIVND, per germline (reference sequence). CDR3 length equals 14 residues. This CDR3 reads CASSQGSAGGELFF. The CDR3 bases are TGTGCCAGTAGCCAGGGATCGGCGGGCGGGGAGCTGTTTTTT. The full variable domain, completed using reference TRBV19 and TRBJ2-2, is DGGITQSPKYLFRKEGQNVTLSCEQNLNHDAMYWYRQDPGQGLRLIYYSQIVNDFQKGDIAEGYSVSREKKESFPLTVTSAQKNPTAFYLCASSQGSAGGELFFGEGSRLTVL.

This clonotype was found a few times. J is TRBJ1-2 and V is TRBV7-2; a weak D match, TRBD1 (6 bases). The CDR3 has 14 amino acids. Germline V gene sequence: CDR1 SGHTA, CDR2 FQGNSA. The V end lost 4 bases, the J end lost 4 bases, and 13 bases lay between the germline ends. CDR3 amino acids: CASSSLGQIYGYTF. The DNA of the CDR3 is TGTGCCAGCAGCTCCCTCGGACAGATCTATGGCTACACCTTC.

The gene calls are TRBV14 and TRBJ2-1, with TRBD2 matching 9 bases. CDR1 is SGHDN and CDR2 is FVKESK in the germline V gene. The CDR3 is 17 amino acids. J gave up 0 bases and V 1 base, and 4 bases lay outside the gene matches. The CDR3 region has the DNA TGTGCCAGCAGCCAAGCGCGGGGGGGAAGCTCCTACAATGAGCAGTTCTTC. It yields the protein CASSQARGGSSYNEQFF.

This chain links TRBV6-2 or TRBV6-3 with TRBJ1-5, with D hard to call. Between the trimmed V and J ends, which lost 4 bases and 5 bases, there was a span of 6 bases. The CDR3 covers 12 residues. Germline CDR1 is MNHEY and CDR2 is SVGEGT. The CDR3 nucleotides are TGTGCCAGCAGTTTCCCCGATCAGCCCCAGCATTTT. The encoded protein is CASSFPDQPQHF.

The CDR3: CASSLFTRARTPEETQYF. The CDR3 DNA is TGCGCCAGCAGCTTGTTCACCAGGGCACGGACACCAGAAGAGACCCAGTACTTC. The chain couples TRBV5-1 to TRBJ2-5, with D perhaps matching TRBD1 (5 bases). Germline CDR1 and CDR2: SGHRS and YFSETQ. This CDR3 has 18 residues. V shed 1 base and J shed 3 bases, with 22 bases lying between them. Complete variable domain (other parts from reference TRBV5-1 and TRBJ2-5): KAGVTQTPRYLIKTRGQQVTLSCSPISGHRSVSWYQQTPGQGLQFLFEYFSETQRNKGNFPGRFSGRQFSNSRSEMNVSTLELGDSALYLCASSLFTRARTPEETQYFGPGTRLLVL.